Below are 21 T cell receptor beta chains sequenced from a single sample in a study of T cell repertoires in ileal Crohn's disease. The protocol was immunoSEQ multiplex PCR, while the TCRdb copy is restricted to in-frame clones and leaves out a portion. The sample includes around 4,500 clones, 65% to 85% of them seen just once. Time point denoted: neoterminal ileum biopsy at postoperative endoscopy, about 6 months after surgery. The sequencing sample was made of ileal tissue. These receptor sequences come from an adult with Crohn's disease.

CDR3 in amino acids: CASSSWGSEAFF. The CDR3 DNA is TGTGCCAGCAGTTCATGGGGGTCTGAAGCTTTCTTT. The chain is built from TRBV6-6 and TRBJ1-1; maybe TRBD1 (5 bases). The ends were cut back, 4 bases at V and 6 bases at J, with 9 bases in the middle. Germline CDR1 MNHNY, CDR2 SVGAGI (reference sequence). The CDR3 has 12 amino acids.

The V call is TRBV4-2, the J call TRBJ2-3, with TRBD1 identical over 11 bases. The germline CDR1 and CDR2 sequences are LGHNA and YNFKEQ. This CDR3 is built from 15 residues. After removal of 1 base from V and 4 bases from J, the junction contained 1 base not matched to a gene. The CDR3 here is CASSQGTGGADTQYF. The DNA of the CDR3 is TGTGCCAGCAGCCAAGGGACAGGGGGCGCAGATACGCAGTATTTT.

The genes are TRBV10-1 and TRBJ2-5; possibly TRBD2 for D (6 bases). V shed 5 bases and J shed 4 bases, with 11 bases lying between them. Germline CDR1 reads WNHNN; CDR2 reads SYGVQD (reference sequence). The CDR3 spans 13 residues. CDR3 region: CASSILRGETQYF. Written as DNA, the CDR3 is TGCGCCAGCAGTATTCTGCGGGGAGAGACCCAGTACTTC.

This clone was observed a handful of times. CDR3 coding DNA: TGTGCCAGCAGCCCGCGACAGGGTGCGGCTCAAGAGACCCAGTACTTC. Translation: CASSPRQGAAQETQYF. The V and J genes are TRBV7-4 and TRBJ2-5; 7 bases align to TRBD1. The germline V gene has CDR1 SGHVT and CDR2 SQSDAQ. The CDR3 spans 16 residues. Trimming cost V 5 bases and J 2 bases; bases outside gene matches: 11.

The CDR3 coding sequence is TGTGCCAGCAGTCAATTGGCGGAGGGCTACGAGCAGTACTTC. It is translated as CASSQLAEGYEQYF. V and J are TRBV6-1 and TRBJ2-7; maybe TRBD2 (6 bases). Deletions cut 5 bases from V and 3 bases from J, with 14 bases between. CDR1 is MNHNS and CDR2 is SASEGT in the germline V gene. The CDR3 consists of 14 residues.

This chain links TRBV7-3 with TRBJ2-3, with 13 bases fitting TRBD2. Germline V lookup: CDR1 SGHTA, CDR2 FQGTGA. The ends lost 5 bases at V and 10 bases at J; junction bases unmatched: 6. CDR3 size: 14 residues. The DNA of the CDR3 is TGTGCCAGCAGCCCCCGACTAGCGGGAGGCTCGCAGTATTTT. It codes for CASSPRLAGGSQYF.

This chain links TRBV5-1 with TRBJ2-5; TRBD1 is a possible D gene (5 bases). V lost 0 bases and J 4 bases, leaving 13 bases between the germline ends. Germline CDR1 is SGHRS and CDR2 is YFSETQ. This CDR3 spans 15 amino acids. The CDR3 DNA sequence: TGCGCCAGCAGCTTGGGCAGGGCGTCGGGAGAGACCCAGTACTTC. Translated, it gives CASSLGRASGETQYF.

The rearrangement links TRBV6-1 to TRBJ2-1; TRBD2 might be the D (6 bases). Germline-derived CDR1 and CDR2 are MNHNS and SASEGT. V dropped 2 bases and J dropped 4 bases, with 12 bases sitting between them. CDR3 length: 15 residues. The CDR3 region has the DNA TGTGCCAGCAGTGAAATCGTGGGAGGATACAATGAGCAGTTCTTC. Translation: CASSEIVGGYNEQFF.

The count of this clone is one. The V and J genes are TRBV9 and TRBJ1-3; D is unclear. The V end lost 0 bases, the J end lost 2 bases, and 9 bases lay between the germline ends. Germline-derived CDR1 and CDR2 are SGDLS and YYNGEE. This CDR3 contains 15 residues. This chain's CDR3 is CASSVAPRTGNTIYF. The DNA for the CDR3 is TGTGCCAGCAGCGTAGCTCCCCGCACTGGAAACACCATATATTTT.

This clone was counted only a few times. The chain recombines TRBV7-3 with TRBJ2-5, with D unclear. Trimming took off 5 bases at V and 2 bases at J, with 18 bases between the two ends. The germline V gene encodes CDR1 SGHTA and CDR2 FQGTGA. The CDR3 is made up of 16 amino acids. DNA for the CDR3: TGTGCCAGCAGCCCCAACCCTTTCCGATTACAAGAGACCCAGTACTTC. Its protein product is CASSPNPFRLQETQYF.

The chain couples TRBV5-5 to TRBJ2-3; 9 positions agree with TRBD2. Germline loops: CDR1 SGHKS, CDR2 YYEKEE (reference sequence). Germline trimming cut 0 bases from V and 6 bases from J; bases unmatched to any gene: 11. This CDR3 region has 17 residues. The CDR3 sequence is CASSLAPSGTLGDTQYF. As DNA, the CDR3 is TGTGCCAGCAGCTTGGCTCCTAGCGGGACCCTAGGGGATACGCAGTATTTT.

The rearrangement joins TRBV29-1 to TRBJ2-6; D perhaps matches TRBD1 (6 bases). The germline CDR1 and CDR2 sequences are SQVTM and ANQGSEA. The length of the CDR3 is 17 residues. Between the trimmed V and J ends, which lost 4 bases and 0 bases, there was a span of 16 bases. The CDR3 sequence: CSVGLDSSPSGANVLTF. For the CDR3, the DNA is TGCAGCGTTGGCCTGGACAGTTCCCCCTCTGGGGCCAACGTCCTGACTTTC.

The chain links TRBV7-2 to TRBJ1-1; D is unresolved. This CDR3 region has 11 residues. The ends were cut back, 5 bases at V and 1 base at J, with 2 bases in the middle. The germline gives CDR1 SGHTA, CDR2 FQGNSA. CDR3 in DNA: TGTGCCAGCAGCCAGAACACTGAAGCTTTCTTT. It is translated as CASSQNTEAFF.

This clone was seen a handful of times. The chain couples TRBV2 to TRBJ1-1; no definite D call. The germline CDR1 and CDR2 sequences are SNHLY and FYNNEI. Deletions cut 1 base from V and 1 base from J, with 7 bases between. This CDR3 has 14 amino acids. CDR3 protein: CASSEGDPNTEAFF. The CDR3 coding sequence is TGTGCCAGCAGTGAAGGTGACCCGAACACTGAAGCTTTCTTT.

This clone appeared a few times. CDR3 nucleotide sequence: TGTGCCAGGAGCCCCCCAGAGGCTGCCTACGAGCAGTACTTC. This encodes CARSPPEAAYEQYF. V and J are TRBV21-1 and TRBJ2-7; the D call of TRBD2 is as the table states it, not checked on the DNA. TRBV21-1 is deemed a pseudogene. CDR3 length equals 14 residues.

The chain has TRBV6-1 and TRBJ2-1; 8 bases map to TRBD2. V shed 2 bases and J 5 bases; nucleotides not matched to a gene: 5. The CDR3 loop spans 15 amino acids. CDR1 MNHNS and CDR2 SASEGT come from the germline V gene. CDR3 sequence: CASSEISGTHNEQFF. Written as DNA, the CDR3 is TGTGCCAGCAGTGAAATTAGCGGGACTCACAATGAGCAGTTCTTC.

This chain joins TRBV28 and TRBJ1-4, with 7 bases identical to TRBD1. The V gene's germline CDR1 is MDHEN and CDR2 SYDVKM. This CDR3 is built from 15 residues. The V and J ends lost 6 bases and 3 bases, in that order; junction bases with no gene match: 7. This CDR3 is CASSSAGGANEKLFF. CDR3 nucleotide sequence: TGTGCCAGCAGCTCCGCAGGGGGAGCTAATGAAAAACTGTTTTTT.

DNA of the CDR3: TGTGCCAGCAGTTTGACTAGCGGGAGTGGTGAGCAGTTCTTC. Its translation is CASSLTSGSGEQFF. The chain links TRBV27 to TRBJ2-1; 12 positions agree with TRBD2. The V gene's germline CDR1 is MNHEY and CDR2 SMNVEV (reference sequence). The CDR3 is 14 residues long. V dropped 3 bases and J dropped 9; count of bases not matched to a gene: 3.

The chain uses TRBV6-1 and TRBJ2-7; possible D gene TRBD1, 6 bases. V lost 0 bases, J lost 2 bases, and 11 bases lay in between. The CDR3 covers 15 residues. Looked up from germline, CDR1 is MNHNS and CDR2 is SASEGT. Here the CDR3 DNA reads TGTGCCAGCAGTGAAGCTGCAGGGGCAACCTACGAGCAGTACTTC. Its protein product is CASSEAAGATYEQYF.

The rearrangement links TRBV6-6 to TRBJ2-2; weak D call: TRBD2 (5 bases). V was cut by 0 bases and J by 8 bases, with 10 bases left in between. Germline values: CDR1 MNHNY, CDR2 SVGAGI (reference sequence). This CDR3 is 14 amino acids long. This chain's CDR3 is CASSYSTGYGELFF. The CDR3 region has the DNA TGTGCCAGCAGTTACTCGACGGGGTATGGGGAGCTGTTTTTT.

This chain connects TRBV4-2 to TRBJ2-2; possible D gene TRBD2, 6 bases. Germline loops: CDR1 LGHNA, CDR2 YNFKEQ. This CDR3 is built from 16 residues. The germline V and J ends were trimmed by 4 bases and 5 bases, with 17 bases remaining between them. The CDR3 region is CASSLIGSWGTGELFF. The CDR3 DNA sequence: TGTGCCAGCAGCCTAATCGGGAGCTGGGGGACCGGGGAGCTGTTTTTT.